This TCR beta chain was profiled in a study of cytomegalovirus exposure and HLA in healthy donors. This CDR3 region has 12 residues. V lost 6 bases, J lost 3 bases, and 8 bases lay in between. Per the germline V gene, CDR1 is MGHRA and CDR2 is YSYEKL. Study-wide points: Later genetic work tied a missense DCLRE1C variant to beta-chain V and J trimming.

As for this clone: Its antigen is undetermined.

PCR amplification relied on 60 Vbeta primers (plus 13 Jbeta primers). TCRdb's copy holds only in-frame clones and misses some; the assay was immunoSEQ multiplex PCR. Of about 92,000 clones in the sample, just under 85% were seen once. J is TRBJ1-1 and V is TRBV4-1; D is ambiguous. The receptor's source is a woman between 18 and 30 years old in good health and CMV-seropositive. Sequenced material: PBMCs. CDR3 amino acids: CASRDWDTEAFF. The CDR3, as DNA: TGCGCCAGCAGGGACTGGGACACTGAAGCTTTCTTT.